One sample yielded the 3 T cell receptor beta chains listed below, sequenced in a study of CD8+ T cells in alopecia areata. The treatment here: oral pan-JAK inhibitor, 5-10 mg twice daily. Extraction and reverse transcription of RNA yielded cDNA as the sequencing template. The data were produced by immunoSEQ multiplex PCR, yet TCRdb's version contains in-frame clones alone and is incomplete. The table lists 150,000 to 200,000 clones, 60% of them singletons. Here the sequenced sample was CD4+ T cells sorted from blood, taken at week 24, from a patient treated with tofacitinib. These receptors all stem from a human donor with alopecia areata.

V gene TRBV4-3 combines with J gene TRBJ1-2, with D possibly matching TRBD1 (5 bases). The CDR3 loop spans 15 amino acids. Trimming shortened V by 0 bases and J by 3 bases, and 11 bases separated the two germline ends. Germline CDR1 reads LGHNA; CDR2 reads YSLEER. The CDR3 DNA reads TGCGCCAGCAGCCAAGATAGTTCGGGGGACTATGGCTACACCTTC. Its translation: CASSQDSSGDYGYTF.

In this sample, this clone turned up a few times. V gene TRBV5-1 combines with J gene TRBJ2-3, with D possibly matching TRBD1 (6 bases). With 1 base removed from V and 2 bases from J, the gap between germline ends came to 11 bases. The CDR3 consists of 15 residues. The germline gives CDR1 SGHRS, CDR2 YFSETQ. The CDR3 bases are TGCGCCAGCAGCTTGTCGGGACACAACACAGATACGCAGTATTTT. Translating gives CASSLSGHNTDTQYF.

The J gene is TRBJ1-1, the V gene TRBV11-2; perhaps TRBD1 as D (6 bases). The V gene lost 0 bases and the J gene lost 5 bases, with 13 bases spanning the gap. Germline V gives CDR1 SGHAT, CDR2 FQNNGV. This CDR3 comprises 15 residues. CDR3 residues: CASSLDLQGWTEAFF. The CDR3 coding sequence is TGTGCCAGCAGCTTAGATCTACAGGGTTGGACTGAAGCTTTCTTT.